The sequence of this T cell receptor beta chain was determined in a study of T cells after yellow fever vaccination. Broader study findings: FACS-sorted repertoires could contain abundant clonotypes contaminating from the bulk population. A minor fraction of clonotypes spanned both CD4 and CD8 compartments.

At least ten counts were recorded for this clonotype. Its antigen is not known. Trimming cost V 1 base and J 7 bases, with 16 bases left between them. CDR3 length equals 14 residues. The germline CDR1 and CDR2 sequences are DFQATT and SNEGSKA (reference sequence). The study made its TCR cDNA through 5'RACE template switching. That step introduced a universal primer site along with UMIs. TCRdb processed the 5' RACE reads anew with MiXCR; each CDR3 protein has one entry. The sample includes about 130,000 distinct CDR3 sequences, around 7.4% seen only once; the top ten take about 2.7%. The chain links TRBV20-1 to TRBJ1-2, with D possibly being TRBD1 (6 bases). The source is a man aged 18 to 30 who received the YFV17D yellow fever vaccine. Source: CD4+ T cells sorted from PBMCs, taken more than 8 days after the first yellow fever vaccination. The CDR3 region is CSARGSWGPFGYTF. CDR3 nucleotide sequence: TGCAGTGCTAGAGGTTCCTGGGGGCCTTTTGGCTACACCTTC.